This TCR beta chain was observed in a study of breast tumors, draining lymph nodes, adjacent tissues. The study, taken as a whole, reports: Most tumor T cells seemingly derive from lymph node, then expand in tumor. Data only fit, rather than demonstrated, lymph node origin of most tumor T cells. Luminal-like breast cancer showed significantly higher tumor–nontumor repertoire similarity than basal-like.

After removal of 10 bases from V and 0 bases from J, the junction contained 9 bases not matched to a gene. CDR3 size: 14 residues. Germline-derived CDR1 and CDR2 are MDHEN and SYDVKM. One entry per CDR3 protein results from TCRdb running MiXCR on the multiplex PCR reads. The sample carries more than 100,000 distinct CDR3 sequences, 20% to 25% recorded once. This clonotype was observed a few times. Its antigen is still unknown. The lymph nodes were axillary draining lymph nodes from breast cancer patients. The V call is TRBV28, the J call TRBJ2-7; 7 bases fit TRBD2. The receptor was derived from a female donor with breast cancer. Some clones in this sample may be carry-over from other donors' samples. Sequencing used axillary lymph node tissue. CDR3 in amino acids: CATLNPGGSYEQYF. CDR3 bases: TGTGCCACCCTTAACCCGGGGGGCTCCTACGAGCAGTACTTC.